The 12 T cell receptor beta chains presented below share a single source sample, sequenced in a study of blood T cells in healthy people across ages. Then a second PCR, running roughly 7 to 11 cycles, was carried out with a sample-barcoded 5' primer and a J-beta primer mix. TCRdb passed the 5' RACE reads through MiXCR, listing each CDR3 protein once. The sample lists about 1,500,000 distinct CDR3 sequences; approximately 30% were seen once. Sequenced sample: blood. All receptors come from a woman in her 30s in good health.

This sequence joins TRBV11-2 and TRBJ1-1; D gene uncertain. Trimming pared 3 bases from V and 1 base from J, leaving 9 bases between. The CDR3 spans 14 residues. Germline V gene sequence: CDR1 SGHAT, CDR2 FQNNGV. CDR3 DNA sequence: TGTGCCAGCAGCTTCGGCAGCCCGAACACTGAAGCTTTCTTT. Translating it yields CASSFGSPNTEAFF.

This clonotype was counted between two and nine times. This sequence joins TRBV9 and TRBJ1-4; no firm D call. CDR3 size: 19 residues. Trimming shortened V by 5 bases and J by 0 bases, and 23 bases separated the two germline ends. Germline V gene lookup returns CDR1 SGDLS and CDR2 YYNGEE. CDR3 sequence: CASSRTFRSESATNEKLFF. CDR3 in DNA: TGTGCCAGCAGTAGAACTTTTAGAAGTGAATCAGCAACTAATGAAAAACTGTTTTTT.

The J gene is TRBJ2-5, the V gene TRBV28; 9 nucleotides align to TRBD1. Germline assignment: CDR1 MDHEN and CDR2 SYDVKM. V gave up 10 bases and J gave up 11 bases; unmatched junction bases: 20. The CDR3 is 15 residues long. This CDR3 reads CATTGTGTGYNDQYF. In DNA, the CDR3 is TGTGCCACCACGGGGACCGGGACAGGGTATAACGATCAGTACTTC.

The genes are TRBV7-2 and TRBJ1-1; D call uncertain. V lost 3 bases to trimming and J lost 1 base, with 12 bases between them. CDR1 SGHTA and CDR2 FQGNSA come from the germline V gene. The CDR3 runs 15 residues. For the CDR3, the DNA is TGTGCCAGCAGCTTTTTAGAGGTGCGGAACACTGAAGCTTTCTTT. Translating gives CASSFLEVRNTEAFF.

This clonotype was observed a handful of times. The chain has TRBV20-1 and TRBJ2-3, with D possibly being TRBD1 (6 bases). The V end was cut by 1 base, the J end by 0 bases, with 17 bases between. Germline V gives CDR1 DFQATT, CDR2 SNEGSKA (reference sequence). The CDR3 consists of 17 residues. The CDR3 here is CSARAQLGQFSTDTQYF. The CDR3 DNA is TGCAGTGCTAGAGCGCAACTCGGACAGTTTAGCACAGATACGCAGTATTTT.

This clonotype was detected a few times. The junction and the germline gene differ at one end; a read error may be behind it. The rearrangement uses TRBV7-9 and TRBJ1-2, with 8 bases that match TRBD1. Germline assignment: CDR1 SEHNR and CDR2 FQNEAQ (reference sequence). CDR3 size: 12 residues. CDR3 loop: CASSPGGTGCTF. CDR3 bases: TGTGCCAGCAGTCCCGGTGGGACAGGCTGCACCTTC.

This clonotype was recorded a few times. This CDR3 is CASSHDRQPQHF. The CDR3 DNA follows: TGTGCCAGCAGTCATGACAGACAGCCCCAGCATTTT. V is TRBV6-6 and J is TRBJ1-5; perhaps TRBD1 as D (5 bases). Trimming shortened V by 5 bases and J by 7 bases, and 9 bases separated the two germline ends. CDR3 length equals 12 residues. From germline, CDR1 is MNHNY and CDR2 SVGAGI (reference sequence).

A few counts support this clonotype. The V call is TRBV7-9, the J call TRBJ2-7; either TRBD1 or TRBD2 may supply D (5 bases each). The CDR3 is 16 amino acids. V was trimmed by 5 bases and J by 0 bases, leaving 17 bases between them. Germline V gives CDR1 SEHNR, CDR2 FQNEAQ (reference sequence). CDR3 protein: CASSKGRDDISYEQYF. The CDR3 DNA is TGTGCCAGCAGCAAAGGCCGGGACGATATCTCCTACGAGCAGTACTTC.

V usage is TRBV10-3 and J usage is TRBJ2-7; D is possibly TRBD2 (6 bases). Germline-derived CDR1 and CDR2 are ENHRY and SYGVKD. CDR3 length equals 14 residues. Trimming shortened V by 4 bases and J by 2 bases, and 12 bases separated the two germline ends. The CDR3 region has the DNA TGTGCCATCAGTGCGGAGGAGGGCGCCTACGAGCAGTACTTC. Translation: CAISAEEGAYEQYF.

This clonotype was found many times. The J gene is TRBJ1-2, the V gene TRBV6-6, with D maybe TRBD1 (6 bases). The CDR3 runs 14 residues. Germline V gene data show CDR1 as MNHNY and CDR2 as SVGAGI (reference sequence). Trimming stripped 8 bases from V and 5 bases from J, with 18 bases between. The CDR3 DNA is TGTGCCAGCGGAAACCCTGGGGGCGAGTATGGCTACACCTTC. It encodes CASGNPGGEYGYTF.

Only a few counts were recorded for this clonotype. The chain carries TRBV7-2 and TRBJ2-1; D is ambiguous. This CDR3 spans 12 amino acids. With 2 bases removed from V and 10 bases from J, the gap between germline ends came to 9 bases. Germline CDR1 SGHTA, CDR2 FQGNSA. The CDR3 bases are TGTGCCAGCAGCTTAATGGCCATCGAGCAGTTCTTC. As protein: CASSLMAIEQFF.

This chain joins TRBV20-1 and TRBJ1-1; perhaps TRBD1 as D (5 bases). The germline V and J ends were trimmed by 3 bases and 7 bases, with 18 bases remaining between them. The CDR3 consists of 14 residues. Looked up from germline, CDR1 is DFQATT and CDR2 is SNEGSKA (reference sequence). CDR3 amino acids: CSASRDGGILEAFF. CDR3 DNA sequence: TGCAGTGCTAGCCGAGATGGGGGGATACTTGAAGCTTTCTTT.